The TCR beta chain under discussion was sequenced for a study of beta chain features in type 1 diabetes. Isolated RNA was reverse transcribed in full, so expressed TCRB transcripts were sequenced. It was found that naive, central memory and regulatory T cell samples averaged approximately 3.5 million reads. Only in-frame clones appear in the TCRdb table, and some are missing; sequencing was by immunoSEQ multiplex PCR. Here the sample spans 60,000 to 75,000 clones, about 50% being singletons. Each population that was sorted was more than 95% pure. In regard to this clone: Its antigen is not identified.

V lost 5 bases and J lost 2; bases outside the gene matches: 2. Germline CDR1 SNHLY, CDR2 FYNNEI. The CDR3 length is 14 residues. Regarding the study as a whole: Diminished insertions and augmented deletions at VDJ junctions characterized type 1 diabetes patients. Moderately but significantly shorter TCRB CDR3s were found in Type 1 diabetes patients in all four CD4+ subsets.

The sequencing input was central memory CD4+ T cells from blood. This sequence was found in a man aged 25-40 years with type 1 diabetes. The chain recombines TRBV2 with TRBJ1-3; 8 nucleotides align to TRBD1. The DNA of the CDR3 is TGTGCCAGCAGTTTGACAGGGGCTGGAAACACCATATATTTT. Translation: CASSLTGAGNTIYF.